A single sample gave rise to the 21 T cell receptor beta chains below, sequenced in a study of T cells in Graves' hyperthyroidism and ophthalmopathy. The CDR3 regions of TCR beta were amplified from RNA transcripts. Researchers ran a first-round RT-PCR on the TCR CDR3 using the HTBI primer set. TCRdb fed the multiplex PCR reads into MiXCR, producing one record per CDR3 protein. The sample has hundreds of thousands of distinct CDR3 sequences; over 11% are singletons. Sequences were obtained from blood. These receptors were obtained from a man in his forties or fifties with Graves' ophthalmopathy.

This clonotype was picked up many times. The chain has TRBV19 and TRBJ1-5, with a weak D call TRBD1 (5 bases). The CDR3 length is 15 residues. Germline CDR1 reads LNHDA; CDR2 reads SQIVND (reference sequence). Trimming shortened V by 5 bases and J by 0 bases, and 11 bases separated the two germline ends. The CDR3 sequence: CASSPGDVSNQPQHF. The CDR3 coding sequence is TGTGCCAGTAGTCCGGGGGACGTTAGCAATCAGCCCCAGCATTTT.

The chain couples TRBV3-1 to TRBJ2-1, with 11 bases lining up with TRBD2. CDR3 length: 19 residues. In germline, CDR1 is LGHDT, CDR2 YNNKEL (reference sequence). The ends lost 2 bases at V and 3 bases at J; junction bases unmatched: 12. The CDR3 spells CASSQRIAGGEGFYNEQFF. CDR3 DNA: TGTGCCAGCAGCCAAAGAATAGCGGGAGGGGAGGGGTTCTACAATGAGCAGTTCTTC.

Ten or more counts support this clonotype. This chain links TRBV5-1 with TRBJ2-2; D is unclear. The V and J ends lost 6 bases and 2 bases respectively, with 8 bases between them. The CDR3 loop spans 13 amino acids. Germline values: CDR1 SGHRS, CDR2 YFSETQ. CDR3 loop: CASNLGNTGELFF. In DNA form, the CDR3 reads TGCGCCAGCAACCTTGGCAACACCGGGGAGCTGTTTTTT. The variable domain in full, completed from reference TRBV5-1 and TRBJ2-2, reads KAGVTQTPRYLIKTRGQQVTLSCSPISGHRSVSWYQQTPGQGLQFLFEYFSETQRNKGNFPGRFSGRQFSNSRSEMNVSTLELGDSALYLCASNLGNTGELFFGEGSRLTVL.

This clonotype appeared a few times. This chain connects TRBV6-5 to TRBJ1-1; weak D call: TRBD1 (5 bases). V was pared by 0 bases and J by 3 bases, with 8 bases between. This CDR3 has 14 amino acids. Germline V gene data show CDR1 as MNHEY and CDR2 as SVGAGI. CDR3 nucleotide sequence: TGTGCCAGCAGTTACTCCGGGGGGGACACTGAAGCTTTCTTT. Its protein product is CASSYSGGDTEAFF.

A few counts support this clonotype. The V gene is TRBV19, the J gene TRBJ2-6; the D gene is possibly TRBD1 (5 bases). The CDR3 loop spans 15 amino acids. The ends were cut back, 6 bases at V and 1 base at J, with 10 bases in the middle. Germline V gene lookup returns CDR1 LNHDA and CDR2 SQIVND (reference sequence). Here the CDR3 DNA reads TGTGCCAGTAGGGGGCAGGGTTCTGGGGCCAACGTCCTGACTTTC. Amino acid sequence: CASRGQGSGANVLTF.

There are many counts of this clonotype. The chain has TRBV12-3 or TRBV12-4 and TRBJ2-7; 10 bases are shared with TRBD1. CDR3 length: 14 amino acids. The junction had 7 bases not matched to a gene; V was cut back by 6 bases and J by 5 bases. CDR3 loop: CASSNGTGVDEQYF. The CDR3, as DNA: TGTGCCAGCAGCAACGGGACAGGGGTTGACGAGCAGTACTTC.

The rearrangement joins TRBV4-1 to TRBJ1-4; maybe TRBD1 (6 bases). Deletions cut 0 bases from V and 2 bases from J, with 10 bases between. Germline V CDR1 and CDR2: MGHRA, YSYEKL. This CDR3 has 16 amino acids. This CDR3 reads CASSQDLGGTNEKLFF. The CDR3 nucleotides read TGCGCCAGCAGCCAAGATCTTGGGGGCACTAATGAAAAACTGTTTTTT.

This clonotype was observed many times. The chain carries TRBV11-2 and TRBJ2-1; TRBD2 agrees at 7 bases. The CDR3 covers 14 residues. Germline trimming cut 6 bases from V and 8 bases from J; bases unmatched to any gene: 10. The germline V gene has CDR1 SGHAT and CDR2 FQNNGV. CDR3 nucleotide sequence: TGTGCCAGCAGGGAAATTATGAGCGGGGATGAGCAGTTCTTC. It is translated as CASREIMSGDEQFF.

This clonotype was recorded at least ten times. CDR3 sequence reads: CASSRLAGGPPRFGGNEQFF. CDR3 nucleotides: TGTGCCAGCAGTCGACTAGCGGGAGGTCCCCCCAGGTTTGGGGGCAATGAGCAGTTCTTC. The chain has TRBV12-3 or TRBV12-4 and TRBJ2-1; 13 nucleotides align to TRBD2. Trimming took 5 bases from V and 6 from J; bases not matched to a gene: 19. The CDR3 spans 20 residues.

This clonotype was counted many times. The chain uses TRBV2 and TRBJ2-5; 11 positions match TRBD1. Per germline, CDR1 SNHLY and CDR2 FYNNEI. The J segment lost 4 bases and the V segment lost 7 bases, leaving 11 bases of the junction unmatched. The CDR3 is made up of 16 amino acids. CDR3 amino acids: CASNPGQGAPRETQYF. The DNA of the CDR3 is TGTGCCAGCAATCCAGGACAGGGGGCGCCGAGAGAGACCCAGTACTTC.

CDR3 residues: CASSRDRPNQPQHF. DNA for the CDR3: TGTGCCAGTAGCAGGGACAGGCCGAATCAGCCCCAGCATTTT. The J gene is TRBJ1-5, the V gene TRBV19; TRBD1 aligns across 8 bases. This CDR3 contains 14 residues. Germline-derived CDR1 and CDR2 are LNHDA and SQIVND (reference sequence). J lost 4 bases, V lost 6 bases, and 5 bases had no gene match.

Only a few counts were recorded for this clonotype. This chain joins TRBV5-5 and TRBJ2-2; D not resolved. The germline CDR1 and CDR2 sequences are SGHKS and YYEKEE (reference sequence). This CDR3 is 13 amino acids long. V was clipped by 6 bases and J by 2 bases, with 8 bases between them. DNA for the CDR3: TGTGCCAGCACCCAGACTAACACCGGGGAGCTGTTTTTT. This codes for CASTQTNTGELFF.

This clonotype was observed many times. The rearrangement uses TRBV24-1 and TRBJ2-3, with a tentative D call TRBD1 (6 bases). CDR1 and CDR2 (germline): KGHDR, SFDVKD. The CDR3 runs to 16 residues. Trimming shortened V by 2 bases and J by 8 bases, and 19 bases separated the two germline ends. The CDR3 protein is CATSDWTAVGTATQYF. CDR3 coding DNA: TGTGCCACCAGTGATTGGACAGCCGTTGGAACCGCTACGCAGTATTTT.

This clonotype was seen repeatedly, ten times or more. The rearrangement links TRBV18 to TRBJ1-1, with D possibly being TRBD1 (6 bases). Germline V CDR1 and CDR2: KGHSH, LQKENI. Trimming removed 7 bases at V and 2 bases at J, with 23 bases between. The CDR3 contains 17 residues. The CDR3 here is CASFRDRQATFNTEAFF. CDR3 DNA: TGTGCCAGCTTCAGAGACCGACAGGCGACTTTTAACACTGAAGCTTTCTTT.

In regard to this clonotype: It may be a read error: a sequence one base away is much more abundant. V gene TRBV9 combines with J gene TRBJ2-7; 14 bases agree with TRBD2. The CDR3 length is 15 residues. The germline V gene encodes CDR1 SGDLS and CDR2 YYNGEE. The DNA of the CDR3 is TGTGCCGGCAGCCCCGTGACTAGCGGGAGGGGAGAGCAGTACTTC. Its translation: CAGSPVTSGRGEQYF.

The rearrangement uses TRBV19 and TRBJ2-7; 8 bases line up with TRBD2. Unmatched junction bases numbered 18, after V lost 4 bases and J lost 7 bases. The CDR3 is 17 residues long. Per germline, CDR1 LNHDA and CDR2 SQIVND (reference sequence). The CDR3 sequence is CASSSTGTRFSAREQYF. Here the CDR3 DNA reads TGTGCCAGTAGTAGTACCGGGACTAGATTTTCCGCTCGGGAGCAGTACTTC.

The chain is built from TRBV28 and TRBJ1-1, with D uncertain. The CDR3 covers 14 residues. Germline loops: CDR1 MDHEN, CDR2 SYDVKM. Trimming stripped 2 bases from V and 1 base from J, with 8 bases between. In DNA, the CDR3 is TGTGCCAGCAGTTTAAATCCCGGGAACACTGAAGCTTTCTTT. It is translated as CASSLNPGNTEAFF.

The sample holds a few counts of this clonotype. The chain employs TRBV19 and TRBJ1-2; the D gene is possibly TRBD1 (6 bases). V gave up 3 bases and J gave up 6 bases, with 20 bases separating them. From germline, CDR1 is LNHDA and CDR2 SQIVND (reference sequence). The CDR3 covers 16 residues. This CDR3 is CASSIPLGGRLHGYTF. In DNA, the CDR3 is TGTGCCAGTAGTATCCCCCTGGGGGGGCGACTCCATGGCTACACCTTC.

Ten or more counts support this clonotype. V gene TRBV7-9 combines with J gene TRBJ2-1, with 10 positions matching TRBD2. The germline gives CDR1 SEHNR, CDR2 FQNEAQ (reference sequence). Trimming removed 5 bases from V and 3 bases from J; junction bases left unmatched: 10. The CDR3 consists of 17 residues. This CDR3 is CASSPPLLAGIYNEQFF. CDR3 coding DNA: TGTGCCAGCAGCCCGCCCCTACTAGCGGGAATCTACAATGAGCAGTTCTTC.

V is TRBV24-1 and J is TRBJ2-2; D not resolved. The length of the CDR3 is 13 residues. Germline V gene sequence: CDR1 KGHDR, CDR2 SFDVKD. Between the trimmed V and J ends, which lost 5 bases and 2 bases, there was a span of 5 bases. In DNA, the CDR3 is TGTGCCACCAGTGCCCGAAACACCGGGGAGCTGTTTTTT. As protein: CATSARNTGELFF.

This clonotype occurred a few times. The genes are TRBV12-5 and TRBJ1-1, with a tentative D call TRBD1 (6 bases). Deletions cut 1 base from V and 2 bases from J, with 17 bases between. Germline values: CDR1 LGHNT, CDR2 FRNRAP. This CDR3 spans 17 amino acids. The CDR3 sequence is CASGLGGEGDKNTEAFF. CDR3 DNA sequence: TGTGCTAGTGGTTTGGGAGGAGAAGGGGACAAAAACACTGAAGCTTTCTTT.